A selection of T cell receptor beta chains follows, all from one sample in a study of Ad26.COV2.S vaccination and SARS-CoV-2 variants. Here immunoSEQ multiplex PCR was the method, and the copy in TCRdb shows in-frame clones only, minus some. The table shows some 250,000 clones, with around 87% occurring only once. The input for sequencing was peripheral blood, taken in a trial of Ad26.COV2.S vaccine versus placebo. The receptors shown here come from a person aged 18 to 59 who received the Ad26.COV2.S COVID-19 vaccine or a placebo. Each CDR3 is given with its conserved first and last residue. The order of the fields is V gene, D gene, J gene, CDR3 protein, CDR3 DNA. The D gene is left open where the match is weak.

V gene: TRBV19
D gene: -
J gene: TRBJ2-3
CDR3 protein: CASSTFIRGVDTQYF
CDR3 DNA: TGTGCCAGTAGTACCTTCATACGGGGAGTAGATACGCAGTATTTT

V gene: TRBV7-2
D gene: -
J gene: TRBJ2-1
CDR3 protein: CASSSISFSYNEQFF
CDR3 DNA: TGTGCCAGCAGCTCCATTAGTTTCTCCTACAATGAGCAGTTCTTC

V gene: TRBV5-1
D gene: TRBD2
J gene: TRBJ2-2
CDR3 protein: CASSLTSGSGTGELFF
CDR3 DNA: TGCGCCAGCAGTCTGACTAGCGGGAGTGGGACCGGGGAGCTGTTTTTT

V gene: TRBV5-8
D gene: TRBD1
J gene: TRBJ1-3
CDR3 protein: CASSSGQGAKGNTIYF
CDR3 DNA: TGTGCCAGCAGCTCCGGACAGGGGGCTAAAGGAAACACCATATATTTT

V gene: TRBV19
D gene: -
J gene: TRBJ1-6
CDR3 protein: CASSIGESSYNSPLHF
CDR3 DNA: TGTGCCAGTAGTATCGGAGAAAGCTCCTATAATTCACCCCTCCACTTT

V gene: TRBV4-3
D gene: -
J gene: TRBJ2-7
CDR3 protein: CASSQAQGNYEQYF
CDR3 DNA: TGCGCCAGCAGCCAAGCCCAGGGAAACTACGAGCAGTACTTC

V gene: TRBV6-1
D gene: -
J gene: TRBJ1-6
CDR3 protein: CASSEAGGVLLRNSPLHF
CDR3 DNA: TGTGCCAGCAGTGAAGCGGGGGGAGTGCTCCTAAGGAATTCACCCCTCCACTTT

V gene: TRBV12-3/TRBV12-4
D gene: -
J gene: TRBJ1-6
CDR3 protein: CASSSRQNSPLHF
CDR3 DNA: TGTGCCAGCAGTTCCCGACAGAATTCACCCCTCCACTTT

V gene: TRBV10-3
D gene: -
J gene: TRBJ2-6
CDR3 protein: CAISESWGRHSGANVLTF
CDR3 DNA: TGTGCCATCAGTGAGTCTTGGGGACGGCACTCTGGGGCCAACGTCCTGACTTTC

V gene: TRBV28
D gene: TRBD2
J gene: TRBJ2-3
CDR3 protein: CASSLELADTDTQYF
CDR3 DNA: TGTGCCAGCAGTTTGGAACTAGCGGACACAGATACGCAGTATTTT

V gene: TRBV7-2
D gene: -
J gene: TRBJ1-5
CDR3 protein: CASSLEWGQPQHF
CDR3 DNA: TGTGCCAGCAGCTTAGAATGGGGTCAGCCCCAGCATTTT